These 2 T cell receptor beta chains were sequenced from one sample in a study of shared clonotypes between healthy human individuals (dated by TCRdb to 2020 to 2021). CD8 naive samples were obtained by positive selection for CCR7 among CD45RO-negative cells, yielding a CD45RA+CCR7+ population from which TemRA cells were excluded. Libraries were constructed by the immunoSEQ multiplex PCR assay. The table was pulled from immuneACCESS by TCRdb, which kept in-frame rearrangements only. Such tables lose some clones; where checked, under half of the loss comes from unresolved V genes, and the rest has no known cause. The sample data list hundreds of thousands of clones, and 92% of these were observed just once. The top ten constitute less than 25% of the sample. The sequencing sample was made of naive CD8+ T cells sorted from blood. The sample's cell subset or site, from its label and the paper: CD45RA+CCR7+. All receptors come from a young man in good health.

The chain joins TRBV27 to TRBJ2-2; D might be TRBD1 or TRBD2, each matching 5 bases. The CDR3 totals 17 residues. Trimming cost V 6 bases and J 4 bases, with 21 bases left between them. Germline-derived CDR1 and CDR2 are MNHEY and SMNVEV (reference sequence). The CDR3 DNA is TGTGCCAGCAGCGAATCGGGACCACCCGGGATCACCGGGGAGCTGTTTTTT. Translating gives CASSESGPPGITGELFF.

The chain has TRBV13 and TRBJ2-5; 10 positions agree with TRBD1. The CDR3 spans 16 residues. V shed 2 bases, J shed 5 bases, and the junction held 8 bases outside the gene matches. Germline loops: CDR1 PRHDT, CDR2 FYEKMQ (reference sequence). DNA for the CDR3: TGTGCCAGCAGCTTATCCGGGACAGGGGACCGGGAGACCCAGTACTTC. Translating it yields CASSLSGTGDRETQYF.